This is a list of T cell receptor beta chains from one sample in a study of cytomegalovirus exposure and HLA in healthy donors. Sequenced by immunoSEQ multiplex PCR; TCRdb stores in-frame clones only, minus some. The repertoire holds approximately 30,000 clones, with 35% to 55% as singletons. Sequencing was carried out using PBMCs. All receptors come from a woman in her fifties or sixties in good health and CMV-seronegative. Each CDR3 is given with its conserved first and last residue. Each record gives: CDR3 length, clone size, D gene, J gene, V gene, CDR3 protein, CDR3 DNA. A D gene is named only where the DNA matches it firmly. Size values are once, few and many counts, or a class for expanded clones, and some rows have none.

16 - - TRBJ2-3 TRBV7-9 CASRGWADRERDTQYF TGTGCCAGCAGGGGGTGGGCAGACAGAGAGAGGGATACGCAGTATTTT
14 - - TRBJ2-1 TRBV10-1 CASSGGEDYNEQFF TGCGCCAGCAGTGGGGGGGAGGACTACAATGAGCAGTTCTTC
12 - TRBD1 TRBJ1-6 TRBV2 CASSGDRRPLHF TGTGCCAGCAGCGGGGACAGGAGGCCCCTCCACTTT
14 few TRBD1 TRBJ1-1 TRBV19 CASRGDSLNTEAFF TGTGCCAGTAGGGGGGACAGTCTTAACACTGAAGCTTTCTTT
14 few TRBD1 TRBJ1-1 TRBV6-1 CASWDRGMNTEAFF TGTGCCAGCTGGGACAGGGGAATGAACACTGAAGCTTTCTTT
14 few - TRBJ2-3 TRBV2 CASSRGGDTDTQYF TGTGCCAGCAGCCGAGGGGGTGACACAGATACGCAGTATTTT
13 few - TRBJ2-5 TRBV5-1 CASSLVGVETQYF TGCGCCAGCAGCTTGGTAGGGGTAGAGACCCAGTACTTC
12 - - TRBJ2-7 TRBV14 CASSPGAYEQYF TGTGCCAGCAGCCCGGGGGCCTACGAGCAGTACTTC
15 - TRBD2 TRBJ2-1 TRBV29-1 CSAGAGGGYKDEQFF TGCAGCGCTGGAGCGGGAGGGGGCTACAAGGATGAGCAGTTCTTC
15 few TRBD1 TRBJ2-7 TRBV6-4 CASSPIHRGRREQYF TGTGCCAGCAGTCCCATACACAGGGGGCGGAGAGAGCAGTACTTC
18 few TRBD2 TRBJ2-5 TRBV30 CAWKGPRLAGEYQETQYF TGTGCCTGGAAGGGTCCACGACTAGCGGGAGAGTACCAAGAGACCCAGTACTTC
13 few - TRBJ2-5 TRBV25-1 CASSETIQETQYF TGTGCCAGCAGTGAGACAATACAAGAGACCCAGTACTTC
14 few - TRBJ1-2 TRBV29-1 CSVDAMPGGYGYTF TGCAGCGTTGATGCTATGCCGGGGGGATATGGCTACACCTTC
16 few - TRBJ2-2 TRBV23-1 CASSQSTGGLTGELFF TGCGCCAGCAGTCAATCAACGGGGGGCCTCACCGGGGAGCTGTTTTTT
15 - TRBD1 TRBJ2-3 TRBV11-3 CASSYDRGAGDTQYF TGTGCCAGCAGCTACGACAGGGGGGCCGGAGATACGCAGTATTTT
15 - TRBD1 TRBJ1-6 TRBV5-1 CASSPRTGQGSPLHF TGCGCCAGCAGCCCGCGGACGGGACAGGGTTCACCCCTCCACTTT
18 few - TRBJ2-6 TRBV19 CASSIGATANSGANVLTF TGTGCCAGTAGTATAGGGGCGACAGCCAACTCTGGGGCCAACGTCCTGACTTTC
16 - TRBD1 TRBJ1-4 TRBV9 CASSVAGQGANEKLFF TGTGCCAGCAGCGTGGCGGGACAGGGGGCCAATGAAAAACTGTTTTTT
17 few - TRBJ2-1 TRBV29-1 CSGTVFGSLQRVNEQFF TGCAGCGGTACGGTGTTTGGTTCACTACAGAGGGTTAATGAGCAGTTCTTC
15 few TRBD2 TRBJ2-1 TRBV7-6 CASSIGLAAIAEQFF TGTGCCAGCAGCATCGGACTAGCAGCCATCGCTGAGCAGTTCTTC
14 few TRBD1 TRBJ1-1 TRBV29-1 CSDGTGMAGTEAFF TGCAGCGACGGGACAGGGATGGCAGGGACTGAAGCTTTCTTT
13 few - TRBJ1-1 TRBV7-7 CASSLGRNTEAFF TGTGCCAGCAGCTTGGGGAGAAACACTGAAGCTTTCTTT
12 once - TRBJ2-1 TRBV11-2 CASSLQYNEQFF TGTGCCAGCAGCTTACAATACAATGAGCAGTTCTTC
13 - - TRBJ2-6 TRBV2 CASKGVGANVLTF TGTGCCAGCAAGGGGGTGGGGGCCAACGTCCTGACTTTC
15 - TRBD1 TRBJ1-1 TRBV10-3 CAIRQATGQNTEAFF TGTGCCATCAGACAGGCGACAGGGCAGAACACTGAAGCTTTCTTT
12 - TRBD1 TRBJ1-2 TRBV6-5 CASRGQLHGYTF TGTGCCAGCAGGGGACAGCTTCATGGCTACACCTTC
15 few TRBD1 TRBJ2-1 TRBV6-5 CASSYEGAPYNEQFF TGTGCCAGCAGTTACGAGGGGGCACCCTACAATGAGCAGTTCTTC
12 few - TRBJ1-2 TRBV2 CASSYRVGGYTF TGTGCCAGCAGCTACAGGGTTGGAGGCTACACCTTC
14 few - TRBJ1-2 TRBV28 CASSSYNSLYGYTF TGTGCCAGCAGTTCTTATAACTCCTTATATGGCTACACCTTC
14 few TRBD2 TRBJ2-7 TRBV29-1 CSVGGTSGGYEQYF TGCAGCGTTGGGGGGACTAGCGGGGGTTACGAGCAGTACTTC
15 few TRBD2 TRBJ2-2 TRBV6-5 CASRLAGGLTGELFF TGTGCCAGCCGACTAGCGGGGGGACTCACCGGGGAGCTGTTTTTT
16 - - TRBJ1-6 TRBV7-9 CSSSLEAGHYNSPLHF TGTTCCAGCAGCTTAGAGGCAGGGCACTATAATTCACCCCTCCACTTT
15 - - TRBJ2-3 TRBV7-3 CASSLLGSSTDTQYF TGTGCCAGCAGCTTATTGGGCTCAAGCACAGATACGCAGTATTTT
16 - - TRBJ1-5 TRBV28 CASSLLFRNLNQPQHF TGTGCCAGCAGTTTATTATTCAGAAACCTCAATCAGCCCCAGCATTTT
15 few - TRBJ1-1 TRBV18 CASSPNLLEGTEAFF TGTGCCAGCTCACCAAACTTGCTGGAGGGCACTGAAGCTTTCTTT
15 few - TRBJ2-7 TRBV4-2 CASSQELGANYEQYF TGTGCCAGCAGCCAAGAATTGGGGGCGAACTACGAGCAGTACTTC
17 - TRBD2 TRBJ2-4 TRBV7-3 CASSFGSSGGLENIQYF TGTGCCAGCAGCTTCGGCTCTTCGGGAGGGCTTGAAAACATTCAGTACTTC
14 - TRBD1 TRBJ1-2 TRBV6-6 CASSYSDRVTGYTF TGTGCCAGCAGTTACTCGGACAGGGTCACTGGCTACACCTTC
16 - TRBD1 TRBJ2-7 TRBV27 CASSLDEGQARSEQYF TGTGCCAGCAGTTTGGACGAGGGACAGGCGAGGTCCGAGCAGTACTTC
16 - TRBD2 TRBJ2-3 TRBV9 CASSPSGGTPTGTQYF TGTGCCAGCAGCCCGTCGGGGGGGACTCCCACAGGCACGCAGTATTTT
16 - TRBD1 TRBJ2-2 TRBV6-4 CASSDPGQGNTGELFF TGTGCCAGCAGTGACCCCGGACAGGGTAACACCGGGGAGCTGTTTTTT
13 few - TRBJ1-2 TRBV19 CASSITGIYGYTF TGTGCCAGTAGTATAACAGGGATCTATGGCTACACCTTC
13 - TRBD1 TRBJ1-1 TRBV6-5 CASNGGGGTEAFF TGTGCCAGCAACGGAGGGGGCGGCACTGAAGCTTTCTTT
13 once - TRBJ2-7 TRBV27 CASKRDSSYEQYF TGTGCCAGCAAACGCGACAGCTCCTACGAGCAGTACTTC
17 few TRBD1 TRBJ2-1 TRBV11-2 CASSLGPTGSSYNEQFF TGTGCCAGCAGCCTTGGGCCGACAGGGAGCTCCTACAATGAGCAGTTCTTC
16 few - TRBJ2-7 TRBV5-3 CARSLQGGGSNYEQYF TGTGCCAGAAGCCTACAAGGGGGGGGCTCGAACTACGAGCAGTACTTC
18 - - TRBJ1-1 TRBV5-1 CASSLNPPGQTTNTEAFF TGCGCCAGCAGCTTGAATCCCCCTGGACAGACAACAAACACTGAAGCTTTCTTT
14 - - TRBJ1-1 TRBV5-6 CASSLVGENTEAFF TGTGCCAGCAGCTTGGTAGGGGAGAACACTGAAGCTTTCTTT
17 - - TRBJ1-1 TRBV15 CATRRRSLALENTEAFF TGTGCCACCAGAAGACGATCGCTAGCCCTAGAGAACACTGAAGCTTTCTTT
11 few - TRBJ1-1 TRBV6-5 CASNEGGVAFF TGTGCCAGCAACGAGGGCGGTGTGGCTTTCTTT
14 few - TRBJ2-7 TRBV7-9 CASSLGRLPSEQYF TGTGCCAGCAGCTTAGGGCGGCTTCCGAGCGAGCAGTACTTC
13 few TRBD2 TRBJ2-5 TRBV6-5 CASSYGLAETQYF TGTGCCAGCAGTTACGGACTAGCGGAGACCCAGTACTTC
14 - - TRBJ2-2 TRBV5-1 CASSPTANTGELFF TGCGCCAGCAGCCCGACAGCGAACACCGGGGAGCTGTTTTTT